The subject of this entry is one TCR beta chain. The CDR3 sequence is 16 residues long. Germline CDR1 MNHEY, CDR2 SMNVEV (reference sequence). Trimming took 5 bases from V and 5 from J, leaving 18 bases between them. Under the authors' procedure: From reference gene primer amplification, estimates of nucleated cell counts were derived. Assay: immunoSEQ multiplex PCR; the TCRdb copy retains only in-frame clones and omits some. Clone size and V and J calls were adopted from that table, with D and trimming inferred from the DNA. Counted here are 50,000 to 70,000 clones, around 87% occurring once; the ten biggest clones make up less than 7%. This entry belongs to a study of blood T cell repertoires in COVID-19. Study at large: The United States, Italy and Spain supplied acute and convalescent COVID-19 samples. Sample material is recorded as cDNA or gDNA derived from T cells, B-cell-depleted T cells, or PBMCs.

The source of this sequence is a man aged 55-75 years with active or convalescent COVID-19. The rearrangement links TRBV27 to TRBJ2-2; a weak D match, TRBD2 (5 bases). Specimen: peripheral blood. The CDR3 loop is CASSRVRREGTGELFF. The CDR3 coding sequence is TGTGCCAGCAGTAGGGTCCGACGGGAAGGTACCGGGGAGCTGTTTTTT.